This T cell receptor (beta chain) is from a study of cytomegalovirus exposure and HLA in healthy donors. Study background: The Caucasian-associated ancestry cluster contained 81% of the approximately 400 genotyped donors.

There are 13 residues in the CDR3. Per germline, CDR1 MNHNY and CDR2 SVGAGI (reference sequence). V lost 6 bases, J lost 4 bases, and 13 bases lay in between. These donors, healthy bone marrow donors, were studied. PCR employed 60 Vbeta and 13 Jbeta primers. Original methodology: Unique TCR beta chains numbered 80 million to 95 million in a later analysis, with around 12 million shared. Here immunoSEQ multiplex PCR was the method, and the copy in TCRdb shows in-frame clones only, minus some. V and J calls and clone size are as listed in that table; D and trimming were resolved from the DNA. The sample has hundreds of thousands of clones, approximately 80% seen once.

The sequence was collected from a man aged 30 to 45 in good health and CMV-seronegative. The J gene is TRBJ2-7, the V gene TRBV6-6, with a weak D call TRBD1 (6 bases). Material for sequencing was PBMCs. The CDR3 loop is CASRRQDLYEQYF. CDR3 DNA sequence: TGTGCCAGCAGACGACAGGACCTTTACGAGCAGTACTTC.